The rows below give T cell receptor beta chains drawn from one sample of a study of CD8 T cells in ankylosing spondylitis. TCRdb analysed the 5' RACE reads with MiXCR anew, one entry per CDR3 protein. This table holds roughly 440,000 distinct CDR3 sequences, 15% to 20% found once. The sequencing input was blood, either unsorted or a sorted T cell fraction (not recorded which). The receptor set was obtained from a male donor with ankylosing spondylitis. Both conserved end residues are trimmed from each CDR3. Each record gives: V gene, J gene, CDR3 length, CDR3 protein.

>TRBV5-1|TRBJ1-3|15
ASSRTGDLSSGNTIY
>TRBV5-1|TRBJ2-3|15
ASSLGYGTSGTDTQY
>TRBV4-2|TRBJ2-1|14
ASSQAGTSGMGEQF
>TRBV5-1|TRBJ1-4|13
ASRTVGGVDEKLF
>TRBV6-1|TRBJ2-1|13
ASSRAGPLVVEQF
>TRBV28|TRBJ1-1|13
ASSPSGAKNTEAF
>TRBV6-2/TRBV6-3|TRBJ1-5|13
ATAQDQGYNQPQH
>TRBV12-3/TRBV12-4|TRBJ2-7|12
ASSASRTTSEQY
>TRBV7-9|TRBJ1-3|13
ASSLGSDSGNTIY
>TRBV11-2|TRBJ2-7|13
ASSLREQTIYEQY
>TRBV5-1|TRBJ2-7|13
ASSSGGGVGYEQY
>TRBV29-1|TRBJ2-2|12
SVVGGKVTGELF
>TRBV6-1|TRBJ1-1|11
ASSDRISLGAF
>TRBV7-2|TRBJ1-1|14
ASSPPIRVGSTEAF
>TRBV20-1|TRBJ2-5|13
SARDLSTAQETQY
>TRBV5-1|TRBJ2-1|14
ASSSHLAGVRNEQF
>TRBV5-1|TRBJ2-1|11
ASSLLLDGEQF
>TRBV5-1|TRBJ1-2|12
ASSEGQPAYGYT
>TRBV20-1|TRBJ1-2|9
SAWGTSGYT
>TRBV4-3|TRBJ2-6|17
ASSQGEVGQASGANVLT
>TRBV6-5|TRBJ2-1|16
ASTLLTASGRPYNEQF
>TRBV11-2|TRBJ2-7|13
ASSLAPISTYEQY
>TRBV6-1|TRBJ1-1|14
ASSKYAQGAGTEAF
>TRBV12-3/TRBV12-4|TRBJ2-1|10
ASSRGSDEQF
>TRBV25-1|TRBJ2-5|9
ASSESSLLY
>TRBV12-3/TRBV12-4|TRBJ2-7|12
ASSFQAAAYEQY
>TRBV9|TRBJ2-2|13
ASSERTTLTGELF
>TRBV4-1|TRBJ2-1|15
ASSQAGTRASYNEQF
>TRBV6-1|TRBJ1-2|12
ASSEYPGQGYHT
>TRBV12-3/TRBV12-4|TRBJ2-7|14
ASSLSFRLADYEQY
>TRBV2|TRBJ2-2|12
ASKGQLNTGELF
>TRBV6-2/TRBV6-3|TRBJ2-7|11
ASSYGQPYEQY
>TRBV7-2|TRBJ2-7|13
ASSLRGQRLSEQY
>TRBV2|TRBJ2-4|12
ASSSQGSKNIQY
>TRBV29-1|TRBJ2-2|12
SVAGRVNTGELF
>TRBV10-3|TRBJ2-5|11
AISESSSGTQY
>TRBV5-1|TRBJ2-7|12
ASSLAHRDSEQY
>TRBV28|TRBJ2-1|15
ASSTPGGLAPLGEQF
>TRBV5-5|TRBJ2-6|14
ASSNSGFSGANVLT
>TRBV12-5|TRBJ1-5|12
ASGLGQGNQPQH
>TRBV12-3/TRBV12-4|TRBJ2-1|13
ASSWASGGEDEQF
>TRBV5-1|TRBJ2-2|14
ASSLDGGVGTGELF
>TRBV3-1|TRBJ2-2|9
ATRRTGELF
>TRBV7-2|TRBJ2-3|13
ASSPVTLGTDTQY
>TRBV3-1|TRBJ1-6|13
ASSRWGKGNSPLH
>TRBV24-1|TRBJ2-3|15
ATSDPAVGQGSDTQY
>TRBV11-2|TRBJ2-7|13
ASSPRTGSTYEQY
>TRBV9|TRBJ2-5|11
ASSGLDKETQY
>TRBV12-3/TRBV12-4|TRBJ2-4|13
ASTPGGGRKNIQY
>TRBV4-2|TRBJ1-5|12
ASSQEWVDQPQH
>TRBV5-6|TRBJ1-6|12
ASSLGHKNSPLH
>TRBV28|TRBJ2-6|14
ASSSPGASGANVLT
>TRBV16|TRBJ2-4|12
ASSHRAGENIQY
>TRBV9|TRBJ1-2|13
ASSPDSRGDYGYT
>TRBV3-1|TRBJ2-7|14
ASSQSSGGFSYEQY
>TRBV5-1|TRBJ1-4|13
ASSLAGGTNEKLF
>TRBV27|TRBJ2-5|14
ASSRTGLAAKETQY